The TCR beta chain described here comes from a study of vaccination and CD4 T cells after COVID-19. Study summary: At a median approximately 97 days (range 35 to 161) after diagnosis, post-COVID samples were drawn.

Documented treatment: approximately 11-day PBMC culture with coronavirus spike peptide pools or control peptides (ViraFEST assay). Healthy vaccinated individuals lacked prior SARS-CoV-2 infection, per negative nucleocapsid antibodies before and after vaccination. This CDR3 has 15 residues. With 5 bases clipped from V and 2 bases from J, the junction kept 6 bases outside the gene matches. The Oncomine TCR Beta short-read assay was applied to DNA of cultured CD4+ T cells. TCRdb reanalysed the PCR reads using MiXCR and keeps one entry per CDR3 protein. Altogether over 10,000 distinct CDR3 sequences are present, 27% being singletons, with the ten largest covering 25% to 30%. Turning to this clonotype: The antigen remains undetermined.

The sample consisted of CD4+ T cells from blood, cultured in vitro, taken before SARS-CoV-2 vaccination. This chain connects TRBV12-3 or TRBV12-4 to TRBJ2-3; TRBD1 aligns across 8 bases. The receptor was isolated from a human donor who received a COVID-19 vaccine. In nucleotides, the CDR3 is TGTGCCAGCAGTCCCCAGGGGGCCTTCACAGATACGCAGTATTTT. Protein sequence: CASSPQGAFTDTQYF.